The clone carrying this T cell receptor (beta chain) has more than one count but fewer than ten. Antigen unknown. This sample was included in a study of cytomegalovirus exposure and HLA in healthy donors. About the research overall: Among roughly 180 million T cells, an earlier analysis found about 110 million unique TCR beta sequences. Notes on the study in general: There were several of the most significant clusters that appeared linked to common viral pathogens in a later analysis.

V lost 3 bases and J 8 bases, leaving 7 bases between the germline ends. CDR3 length equals 11 residues. The germline gives CDR1 LNHDA, CDR2 SQIVND (reference sequence). 60 Vbeta and 13 Jbeta primers were used in PCR. Profiling relied on immunoSEQ multiplex PCR, and the TCRdb table lists in-frame clones only, not all of them. The sample has some 110,000 clones; around 10% are singletons. The chain is built from TRBV19 and TRBJ1-2; D remains ambiguous. The TCR was taken from a man aged 40-55 years in good health and CMV-seropositive. Sequences were obtained from PBMCs. CDR3 residues: CASSIVEGYTF. In nucleotides, the CDR3 is TGTGCCAGTAGTATCGTCGAGGGCTACACCTTC.